This entry lists 22 T cell receptor beta chains sequenced from one sample in a study of sequential checkpoint blockade in melanoma. Indicated treatment: randomized to nivolumab then ipilimumab (arm A) or the reverse (arm B). TCRdb's copy holds only in-frame clones and misses some; the assay was immunoSEQ multiplex PCR. The sample carries approximately 10,000 clones, roughly 72% recorded once. This specimen consisted of CD8+ T cells sorted from blood (inferred from file names), obtained from a patient given nivolumab and ipilimumab in sequence. These TCRs come from a human donor with melanoma.

This chain connects TRBV27 to TRBJ2-7, with 9 bases lining up with TRBD1. Unmatched junction bases numbered 14, after V lost 4 bases and J lost 4 bases. Looked up from germline, CDR1 is MNHEY and CDR2 is SMNVEV (reference sequence). This CDR3 has 17 amino acids. The CDR3, as DNA: TGTGCCAGCAGTTCGGTTTTCGGGACAGGGAAGGGGTACGAGCAGTACTTC. This gives the protein CASSSVFGTGKGYEQYF.

The V gene is TRBV5-4, the J gene TRBJ1-2; a weak D match, TRBD1 (6 bases). This CDR3 is 15 amino acids long. V shed 0 bases and J shed 0 bases, with 9 bases lying between them. Germline V CDR1 and CDR2: SGHNT, YYREEE (reference sequence). DNA of the CDR3: TGTGCCAGCAGCTTGGCAGGACAGCCTAACTATGGCTACACCTTC. Encoded protein: CASSLAGQPNYGYTF.

This chain links TRBV6-5 with TRBJ2-7; D is ambiguous. V was trimmed by 2 bases and J by 0 bases, leaving 8 bases between them. The CDR3 runs to 14 residues. CDR1 and CDR2 (germline): MNHEY, SVGAGI. CDR3 sequence reads: CASSYGQDSYEQYF. DNA of the CDR3: TGTGCCAGCAGTTACGGGCAGGACTCCTACGAGCAGTACTTC.

Concerning this clone: The sample holds other DNA sequences that translate to the same CDR3. This sequence joins TRBV7-2 and TRBJ2-7; D is possibly TRBD2 (6 bases). Per germline, CDR1 SGHTA and CDR2 FQGNSA. The CDR3 totals 17 residues. V shed 4 bases and J shed 2 bases, with 21 bases lying between them. The CDR3 region is CASSSPRDGGTPYEQYF. The CDR3 bases are TGTGCCAGCAGCTCCCCAAGGGACGGGGGAACTCCCTACGAGCAGTACTTC.

Here the CDR3 DNA reads TGTGCCAGCAGCGTAGGAGAGCAGGGCTCCTACGAGCAGTACTTC. Residues: CASSVGEQGSYEQYF. The chain combines TRBV9 with TRBJ2-7; possible D gene TRBD1, 5 bases. This CDR3 is 15 amino acids long. Deletions cut 0 bases from V and 0 bases from J, with 10 bases between. Germline values: CDR1 SGDLS, CDR2 YYNGEE.

This clone was detected only once. This chain joins TRBV5-8 and TRBJ1-4, with TRBD1 as a possible D gene (5 bases). The CDR3 length is 14 residues. The germline gives CDR1 SGHTS, CDR2 YDEGEE. V lost 3 bases and J 8 bases, leaving 14 bases between the germline ends. CDR3 protein: CASSSGFGREKLFF. DNA for the CDR3: TGTGCCAGCAGCTCAGGGTTTGGACGAGAAAAACTGTTTTTT.

V usage is TRBV4-1 and J usage is TRBJ2-2; 7 bases align to TRBD2. The germline gives CDR1 MGHRA, CDR2 YSYEKL. V lost 8 bases and J lost 2; bases outside the gene matches: 17. The CDR3 totals 18 residues. The DNA for the CDR3 is TGCGCCAGCTACCCTCAAGGGAGGGATCACTCTAACACCGGGGAGCTGTTTTTT. It encodes CASYPQGRDHSNTGELFF.

The chain recombines TRBV28 with TRBJ1-3, with D perhaps TRBD1 (6 bases). CDR1 is MDHEN, CDR2 SYDVKM, per germline. Trimming pared 6 bases from V and 0 bases from J, leaving 12 bases between. This CDR3 has 15 amino acids. This CDR3 is CASRRDRLSGNTIYF. The CDR3 nucleotides read TGTGCCAGCAGGCGAGACAGGCTCTCTGGAAACACCATATATTTT. The whole variable domain, remainder taken from reference TRBV28 and TRBJ1-3, is DVKVTQSSRYLVKRTGEKVFLECVQDMDHENMFWYRQDPGLGLRLIYFSYDVKMKEKGDIPEGYSVSREKKERFSLILESASTNQTSMYLCASRRDRLSGNTIYFGEGSWLTVV.

The rearrangement joins TRBV19 to TRBJ1-5; D gene uncertain. With 1 base removed from V and 0 bases from J, the gap between germline ends came to 16 bases. From germline, CDR1 is LNHDA and CDR2 SQIVND (reference sequence). The CDR3 covers 18 residues. The CDR3 sequence is CASSIVPRNGFSNQPQHF. The CDR3 DNA reads as TGTGCCAGTAGTATAGTCCCGAGGAACGGATTTAGCAATCAGCCCCAGCATTTT.

The rearrangement uses TRBV19 and TRBJ1-6; a possible D gene is TRBD1 (6 bases). Trimming took off 3 bases at V and 9 bases at J, with 15 bases between the two ends. Per the germline V gene, CDR1 is LNHDA and CDR2 is SQIVND (reference sequence). This CDR3 spans 15 amino acids. CDR3 DNA: TGTGCCAGTAGTATGGGATGGGGGCTGAGTTCACCCCTCCACTTT. It encodes CASSMGWGLSSPLHF.

The chain carries TRBV27 and TRBJ1-4; 8 bases are shared with TRBD1. The J segment lost 5 bases and the V segment lost 2 bases, leaving 1 base of the junction unmatched. CDR3 size: 14 residues. The V gene's germline CDR1 is MNHEY and CDR2 SMNVEV (reference sequence). Here the CDR3 DNA reads TGTGCCAGCAGTTTAAACAGGGGGAATGAAAAACTGTTTTTT. This gives the protein CASSLNRGNEKLFF.

This chain joins TRBV5-1 and TRBJ2-7; D is perhaps TRBD2 (6 bases). CDR3 length: 15 residues. Germline CDR1 SGHRS, CDR2 YFSETQ. Trimming stripped 1 base from V and 4 bases from J, with 15 bases between. The CDR3 protein is CASSLLPGTGYEQYF. Here the CDR3 DNA reads TGCGCCAGCAGCTTGTTACCCGGGACTGGGTACGAGCAGTACTTC.

This rearrangement joins TRBV5-1 to TRBJ2-7, with TRBD1 as a possible D gene (5 bases). Trimming cost V 0 bases and J 3 bases, with 13 bases left between them. CDR3 length: 15 amino acids. Germline V gives CDR1 SGHRS, CDR2 YFSETQ. The CDR3 DNA is TGCGCCAGCAGCTTGGGGACATCCGGCTACTACGAGCAGTACTTC. It translates to CASSLGTSGYYEQYF.

The V and J genes are TRBV4-3 and TRBJ1-5; no reliable D call. Trimming removed 0 bases from V and 5 bases from J, with 14 bases in between. Germline V gives CDR1 LGHNA, CDR2 YSLEER. This CDR3 has 16 amino acids. Here the CDR3 reads CASSQDMGGSYQPQHF. Here the CDR3 DNA reads TGCGCCAGCAGCCAAGACATGGGAGGGAGTTATCAGCCCCAGCATTTT.

The CDR3, as DNA: TGTGCCAGCAGTTTGCGGGACAGGGGGCCCTCCTACGAGCAGTACTTC. Residues: CASSLRDRGPSYEQYF. This chain links TRBV28 with TRBJ2-7; 12 nucleotides line up with TRBD1. With 3 bases clipped from V and 0 bases from J, the junction kept 3 bases outside the gene matches. The CDR3 runs 16 residues. Germline V lookup: CDR1 MDHEN, CDR2 SYDVKM.

V is TRBV28 and J is TRBJ2-7, with 7 bases that match TRBD1. Germline V gene lookup returns CDR1 MDHEN and CDR2 SYDVKM. The CDR3 has 18 amino acids. V lost 4 bases to trimming and J lost 2 bases; unmatched junction nucleotides: 17. This chain's CDR3 is CASSSKRGLPTQPYEQYF. The CDR3 DNA sequence: TGTGCCAGCAGTTCCAAGAGGGGGCTGCCAACCCAACCCTACGAGCAGTACTTC.

At least ten counts were recorded for this clone. The chain recombines TRBV28 with TRBJ1-2, with D possibly TRBD1 on 6 matching bases. The CDR3 totals 13 residues. Per the germline V gene, CDR1 is MDHEN and CDR2 is SYDVKM. V dropped 6 bases and J dropped 4 bases, with 12 bases sitting between them. The CDR3 reads CASSPDRFYGYTF. For the CDR3, the DNA is TGTGCCAGCAGCCCCGACAGGTTCTATGGCTACACCTTC.

Relative to its sample, this clone is medium-sized. V and J are TRBV7-9 and TRBJ2-7, with D maybe TRBD1 (6 bases). V was trimmed by 1 base and J by 5 bases, leaving 12 bases between them. Germline values: CDR1 SEHNR, CDR2 FQNEAQ (reference sequence). CDR3 length: 14 residues. The CDR3 sequence: CASSLESEGDEQYF. For the CDR3, the DNA is TGTGCCAGCAGCTTAGAAAGTGAGGGGGACGAGCAGTACTTC.

This clone was picked up one time. The chain links TRBV27 to TRBJ1-2; D remains unclear. Deletions cut 0 bases from V and 5 bases from J, with 16 bases between. Germline CDR1 and CDR2: MNHEY and SMNVEV (reference sequence). This CDR3 region has 16 residues. DNA of the CDR3: TGTGCCAGCAGTTTATCGTCAGAAACTATTCCTTATGGCTACACCTTC. Protein sequence: CASSLSSETIPYGYTF.

In this sample, this clone turned up a few times. The rearrangement joins TRBV5-8 to TRBJ1-1; 8 bases map to TRBD1. CDR1 is SGHTS, CDR2 YDEGEE, per germline. The CDR3 has 13 residues. V lost 2 bases to trimming and J lost 7 bases; unmatched junction nucleotides: 4. For the CDR3, the DNA is TGTGCCAGCAGCTTCCCAGGGGGCGTTGAAGCTTTCTTT. Protein sequence: CASSFPGGVEAFF.

The rearrangement uses TRBV13 and TRBJ2-1; 11 positions match TRBD1. Trimming took 5 bases from V and 6 from J; bases not matched to a gene: 6. Germline CDR1 is PRHDT and CDR2 is FYEKMQ (reference sequence). The CDR3 extends over 15 amino acids. CDR3 amino acids: CASSPGTGGVNEQFF. In nucleotides, the CDR3 is TGTGCCAGCAGCCCCGGGACAGGGGGTGTCAATGAGCAGTTCTTC.

The V and J genes are TRBV4-3 and TRBJ1-1; 9 nucleotides agree with TRBD1. Per germline, CDR1 LGHNA and CDR2 YSLEER. This CDR3 region has 17 residues. V was pared by 5 bases and J by 3 bases, with 13 bases of the junction left unmatched. The CDR3 reads CASSEDRGKAPDTEAFF. The CDR3 DNA reads as TGCGCCAGCAGCGAGGACAGGGGAAAGGCCCCGGACACTGAAGCTTTCTTT.